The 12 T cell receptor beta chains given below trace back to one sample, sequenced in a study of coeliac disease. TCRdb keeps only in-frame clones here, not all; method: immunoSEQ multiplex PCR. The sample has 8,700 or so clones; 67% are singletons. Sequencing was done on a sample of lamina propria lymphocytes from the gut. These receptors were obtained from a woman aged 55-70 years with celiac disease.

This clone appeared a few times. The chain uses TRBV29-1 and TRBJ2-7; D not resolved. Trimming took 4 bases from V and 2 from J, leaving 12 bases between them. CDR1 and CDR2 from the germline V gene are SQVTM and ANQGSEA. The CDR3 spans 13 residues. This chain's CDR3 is CSVGLQTTYEQYF. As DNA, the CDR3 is TGCAGCGTTGGGCTACAGACCACCTACGAGCAGTACTTC.

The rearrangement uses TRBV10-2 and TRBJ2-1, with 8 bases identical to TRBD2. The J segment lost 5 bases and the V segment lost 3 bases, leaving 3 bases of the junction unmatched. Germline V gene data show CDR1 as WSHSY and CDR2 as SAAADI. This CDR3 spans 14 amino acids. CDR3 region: CASSESAGDNEQFF. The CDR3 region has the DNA TGCGCCAGCAGTGAATCAGCGGGGGACAATGAGCAGTTCTTC.

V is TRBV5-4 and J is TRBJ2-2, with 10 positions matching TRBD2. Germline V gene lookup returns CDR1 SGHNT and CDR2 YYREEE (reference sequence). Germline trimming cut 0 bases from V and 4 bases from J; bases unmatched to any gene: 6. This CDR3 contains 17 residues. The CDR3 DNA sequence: TGTGCCAGCAGCTTGGGGGAGCGGGGGGGGCCCACCGGGGAGCTGTTTTTT. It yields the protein CASSLGERGGPTGELFF.

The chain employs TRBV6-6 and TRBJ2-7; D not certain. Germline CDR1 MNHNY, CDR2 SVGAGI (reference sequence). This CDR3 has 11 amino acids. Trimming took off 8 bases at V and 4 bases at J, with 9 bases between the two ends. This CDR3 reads CASRGWYEQYF. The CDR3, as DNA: TGTGCCAGCCGTGGCTGGTACGAGCAGTACTTC.

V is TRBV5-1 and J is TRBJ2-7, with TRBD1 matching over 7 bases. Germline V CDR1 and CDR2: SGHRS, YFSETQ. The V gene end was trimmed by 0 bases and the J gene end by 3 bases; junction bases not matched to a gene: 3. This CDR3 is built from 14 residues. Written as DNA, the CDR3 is TGCGCCAGCAGCTTGGAGACAGGGAGCTACGAGCAGTACTTC. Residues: CASSLETGSYEQYF.

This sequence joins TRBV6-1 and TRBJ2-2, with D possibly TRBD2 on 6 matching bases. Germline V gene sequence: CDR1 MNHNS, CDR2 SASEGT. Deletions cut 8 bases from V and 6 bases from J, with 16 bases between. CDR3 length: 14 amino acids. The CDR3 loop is CASGTAGTAGELFF. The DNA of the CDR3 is TGTGCCAGCGGGACTGCGGGAACGGCCGGGGAGCTGTTTTTT.

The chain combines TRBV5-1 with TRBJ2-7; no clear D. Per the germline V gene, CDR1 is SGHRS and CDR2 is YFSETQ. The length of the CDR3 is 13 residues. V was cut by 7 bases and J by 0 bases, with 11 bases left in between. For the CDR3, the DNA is TGCGCCAGCCGCGGTGACGACTCCTACGAGCAGTACTTC. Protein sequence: CASRGDDSYEQYF.

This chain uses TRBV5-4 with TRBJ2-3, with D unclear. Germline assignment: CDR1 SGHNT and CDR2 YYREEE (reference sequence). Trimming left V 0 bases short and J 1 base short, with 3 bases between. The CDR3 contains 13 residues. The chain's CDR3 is CASSLGGTDTQYF. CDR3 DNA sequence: TGTGCCAGCAGCTTGGGCGGCACAGATACGCAGTATTTT. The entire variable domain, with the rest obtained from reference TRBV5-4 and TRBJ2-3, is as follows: ETGVTQSPTHLIKTRGQQVTLRCSSQSGHNTVSWYQQALGQGPQFIFQYYREEENGRGNFPPRFSGLQFPNYSSELNVNALELDDSALYLCASSLGGTDTQYFGPGTRLTVL.

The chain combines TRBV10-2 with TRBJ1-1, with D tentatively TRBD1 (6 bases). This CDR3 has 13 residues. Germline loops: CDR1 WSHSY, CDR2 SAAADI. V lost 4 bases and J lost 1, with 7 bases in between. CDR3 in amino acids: CASSGQANTEAFF. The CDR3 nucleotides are TGCGCCAGCAGTGGACAGGCGAACACTGAAGCTTTCTTT.

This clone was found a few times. CDR3 in DNA: TGTGCCAGCAGACACCCAGGGGGGCCCGAGCAGTACTTC. This sequence encodes CASRHPGGPEQYF. The chain joins TRBV6-5 to TRBJ2-7; the D gene is possibly TRBD1 (7 bases). V was pared by 6 bases and J by 6 bases, with 15 bases between. The CDR3 has 13 residues. Germline V gene sequence: CDR1 MNHEY, CDR2 SVGAGI.

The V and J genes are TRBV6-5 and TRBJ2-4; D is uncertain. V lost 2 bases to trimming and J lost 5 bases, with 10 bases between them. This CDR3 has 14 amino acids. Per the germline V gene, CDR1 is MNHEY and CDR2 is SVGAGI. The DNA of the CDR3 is TGTGCCAGCAGTTACGATCGTCGGGAAAACATTCAGTACTTC. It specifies CASSYDRRENIQYF.

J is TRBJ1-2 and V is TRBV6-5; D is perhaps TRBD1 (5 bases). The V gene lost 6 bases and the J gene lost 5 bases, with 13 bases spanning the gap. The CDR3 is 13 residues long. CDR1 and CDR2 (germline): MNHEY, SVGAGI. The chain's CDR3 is CASRELGVYGYTF. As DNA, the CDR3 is TGTGCCAGCAGAGAGTTAGGGGTTTATGGCTACACCTTC.